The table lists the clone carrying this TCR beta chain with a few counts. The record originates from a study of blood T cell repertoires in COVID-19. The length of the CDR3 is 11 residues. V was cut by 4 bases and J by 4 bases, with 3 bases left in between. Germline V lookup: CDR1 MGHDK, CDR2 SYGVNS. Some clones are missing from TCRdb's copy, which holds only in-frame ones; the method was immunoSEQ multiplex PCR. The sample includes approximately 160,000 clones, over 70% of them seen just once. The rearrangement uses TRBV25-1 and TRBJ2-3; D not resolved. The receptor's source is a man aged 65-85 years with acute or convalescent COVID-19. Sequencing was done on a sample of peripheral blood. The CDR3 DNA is TGTGCCAGCAGTGGGCCAGATACGCAGTATTTT. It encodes CASSGPDTQYF.